These 20 T cell receptor beta chains came from one sample sequenced in a study of blood T cell repertoires in COVID-19. The method was immunoSEQ multiplex PCR; TCRdb's version includes in-frame clones alone and lacks a portion of them. The table includes 200,000 to 300,000 clones, about 91% detected once. The specimen was PBMCs or T cells enriched from blood (not recorded which). Source of these receptors: a woman aged 40 to 50 with acute COVID-19.

V and J are TRBV6-2 or TRBV6-3 and TRBJ1-6; no firm D call. This CDR3 spans 13 amino acids. The germline CDR1 and CDR2 sequences are MNHEY and SVGEGT. The V end was cut by 4 bases, the J end by 8 bases, with 9 bases between. In nucleotides, the CDR3 is TGTGCCAGCAGTTGGGTCGGGGATTCACCCCTCCACTTT. This encodes CASSWVGDSPLHF.

This clone was seen once. The rearrangement joins TRBV5-4 to TRBJ2-1; 9 bases are a match to TRBD2. The CDR3 extends over 14 amino acids. J lost 7 bases, V lost 0 bases, and 2 bases had no gene match. Germline assignment: CDR1 SGHNT and CDR2 YYREEE (reference sequence). CDR3 nucleotide sequence: TGTGCCAGCAGCTTGGTAGCGGGGGATAATGAGCAGTTCTTC. This translates into CASSLVAGDNEQFF.

This clone was detected once. V and J are TRBV10-2 and TRBJ1-2; D perhaps matches TRBD1 (5 bases). Germline V gives CDR1 WSHSY, CDR2 SAAADI. Trimming removed 8 bases from V and 0 bases from J, with 16 bases in between. There are 15 residues in the CDR3. The CDR3 bases are TGCGCCAGCCGCTCCGACAGTCTCTCTAACTATGGCTACACCTTC. Its translation: CASRSDSLSNYGYTF.

V and J are TRBV19 and TRBJ2-1; maybe TRBD1 (5 bases). CDR3 length equals 12 residues. Trimming took 3 bases from V and 10 from J, leaving 10 bases between them. The V gene's germline CDR1 is LNHDA and CDR2 SQIVND (reference sequence). The CDR3 DNA is TGTGCCAGTAGTATTCAGGGTTTGGAGCAGTTCTTC. Residues: CASSIQGLEQFF.

This chain links TRBV5-1 with TRBJ2-3, with TRBD2 matching over 7 bases. Trimming removed 4 bases from V and 0 bases from J; junction bases left unmatched: 5. CDR1 is SGHRS, CDR2 YFSETQ, per germline. The CDR3 extends over 15 amino acids. This chain's CDR3 is CASSQGGASTDTQYF. CDR3 bases: TGCGCCAGCAGCCAGGGAGGGGCTAGCACAGATACGCAGTATTTT.

V is TRBV5-8 and J is TRBJ1-2; D is uncertain. This CDR3 has 14 residues. Germline CDR1 and CDR2: SGHTS and YDEGEE. Trimming stripped 0 bases from V and 4 bases from J, with 10 bases between. For the CDR3, the DNA is TGTGCCAGCAGCTTGGTTATGCGGGGCTATGGCTACACCTTC. This gives the protein CASSLVMRGYGYTF.

The J gene is TRBJ1-4, the V gene TRBV6-5, with 7 bases fitting TRBD1. Trimming at V came to 6 bases and at J to 4 bases, leaving 2 bases not matched to a gene. The CDR3 consists of 13 residues. From germline, CDR1 is MNHEY and CDR2 SVGAGI. In DNA, the CDR3 is TGTGCCAGCAGCCGACAGGGTAATGAAAAACTGTTTTTT. Amino acids: CASSRQGNEKLFF.

The rearrangement uses TRBV10-3 and TRBJ2-2; D may be TRBD1 (6 bases). The CDR3 runs 13 residues. The germline V gene encodes CDR1 ENHRY and CDR2 SYGVKD. V was pared by 7 bases and J by 1 base, with 7 bases between. The CDR3 nucleotides read TGTGCCATCACGGACAGGAACACCGGGGAGCTGTTTTTT. Amino acids: CAITDRNTGELFF.

The V and J genes are TRBV5-8 and TRBJ2-7, with 9 bases lining up with TRBD2. J lost 3 bases, V lost 6 bases, and 7 bases had no gene match. This CDR3 has 14 residues. CDR1 is SGHTS, CDR2 YDEGEE, per germline. The CDR3 spells CASKPAGGGYEQYF. CDR3 sequence (DNA): TGTGCCAGCAAACCAGCGGGGGGCGGCTACGAGCAGTACTTC.

CDR3: CASSQEWRGKAFF. The DNA of the CDR3 is TGTGCCAGCAGCCAAGAGTGGCGGGGTAAAGCTTTCTTT. The chain couples TRBV3-1 (or the pseudogene TRBV3-2) to TRBJ1-1; unclear D gene. The V gene's germline CDR1 is LGHDT and CDR2 YNNKEL (reference sequence). Trimming left V 0 bases short and J 9 bases short, with 11 bases between. This CDR3 comprises 13 residues.

The CDR3 DNA reads TGCGCCAGCCTGATTACAGGGACAGGCGAATATAGCAATCAGCCCCAGCATTTT. This encodes CASLITGTGEYSNQPQHF. This chain connects TRBV23-1 to TRBJ1-5; 8 nucleotides match TRBD1. TRBV23-1 is noted as an ORF with a role that remains uncertain. V was pared by 8 bases and J by 0 bases, with 15 bases of the junction left unmatched. This CDR3 contains 18 residues.

Comment on this clone: Other DNA sequences within the sample encode an identical CDR3. This chain links TRBV27 with TRBJ2-5; 7 bases fit TRBD2. The J segment lost 4 bases and the V segment lost 2 bases, leaving 4 bases of the junction unmatched. Germline V gives CDR1 MNHEY, CDR2 SMNVEV (reference sequence). The CDR3 contains 14 residues. Written as DNA, the CDR3 is TGTGCCAGCAGTTTAGGCACGGGGGGAGAGACCCAGTACTTC. Translation gives CASSLGTGGETQYF.

CDR3 nucleotides: TGTGCCAGCAGTCAAGGGGACAGGGGGCCGCAGTACGTC. Encoded protein: CASSQGDRGPQYV. The chain recombines TRBV6-2 or TRBV6-3 with TRBJ2-7; 12 positions match TRBD1. Losses at the gene ends were 5 bases for V and 9 bases for J; bases not matched to a gene: 5. The germline V gene has CDR1 MNHEY and CDR2 SVGEGT. CDR3 length: 13 residues.

The chain carries TRBV19 and TRBJ2-1; the match to TRBD1 covers 9 bases. Germline trimming cut 5 bases from V and 2 bases from J; bases unmatched to any gene: 4. The CDR3 is 15 amino acids. Germline V gene lookup returns CDR1 LNHDA and CDR2 SQIVND (reference sequence). The CDR3 region is CASSPTGGAYNEQFF. As DNA, the CDR3 is TGTGCCAGTAGTCCAACAGGGGGCGCCTACAATGAGCAGTTCTTC.

CDR3 in DNA: TGCGCCAGCAGCCAAGATGGGACAGGGGATAATGAAAAACTGTTTTTT. This sequence encodes CASSQDGTGDNEKLFF. J is TRBJ1-4 and V is TRBV4-1; 10 nucleotides align to TRBD1. Trimming cost V 0 bases and J 4 bases; bases outside gene matches: 2. CDR1 MGHRA and CDR2 YSYEKL come from the germline V gene. The CDR3 contains 16 residues.

V usage is TRBV7-2 and J usage is TRBJ2-2; the D gene is possibly TRBD2 (5 bases). Trimming removed 5 bases at V and 7 bases at J, with 23 bases between. Germline loops: CDR1 SGHTA, CDR2 FQGNSA. The CDR3 has 17 amino acids. This chain's CDR3 is CASSGQVTGLSIGELFF. The CDR3 region has the DNA TGTGCCAGCAGCGGGCAGGTGACGGGATTGAGTATCGGGGAGCTGTTTTTT.

The chain is built from TRBV7-2 and TRBJ1-4; D not resolved. V shed 0 bases and J shed 8 bases, with 10 bases lying between them. In germline, CDR1 is SGHTA, CDR2 FQGNSA. This CDR3 region has 14 residues. The chain's CDR3 is CASSLAPQEEKLFF. For the CDR3, the DNA is TGTGCCAGCAGCTTAGCACCCCAAGAGGAAAAACTGTTTTTT.

This chain links TRBV4-1 with TRBJ1-1; TRBD1 is a possible D gene (6 bases). CDR3 size: 14 residues. Trimming shortened V by 6 bases and J by 8 bases, and 19 bases separated the two germline ends. Germline V CDR1 and CDR2: MGHRA, YSYEKL. CDR3 coding DNA: TGCGCCAGCAGTCCGGTAGAGGGGGGGCAGGAAGCTTTCTTT. Amino acid sequence: CASSPVEGGQEAFF.

The rearrangement links TRBV18 to TRBJ1-5, with 10 bases identical to TRBD1. V trimming: 3 bases; J trimming: 0 bases; junction bases outside the gene matches: 11. The CDR3 totals 19 residues. Germline V gene lookup returns CDR1 KGHSH and CDR2 LQKENI. The CDR3 DNA sequence: TGTGCCAGCTCACCGACAAGGGGGACAGGGGATTATAGCAATCAGCCCCAGCATTTT. Its translation: CASSPTRGTGDYSNQPQHF.

This rearrangement joins TRBV11-2 to TRBJ1-1; D gene unclear. Germline CDR1 SGHAT, CDR2 FQNNGV. This CDR3 comprises 14 residues. Trimming cost V 2 bases and J 0 bases, with 7 bases left between them. The chain's CDR3 is CASSLSRVNTEAFF. In nucleotides, the CDR3 is TGTGCCAGCAGCTTATCACGAGTGAACACTGAAGCTTTCTTT.